This T cell receptor beta chain was recovered during a study of blood T cell repertoires in COVID-19. CDR3 length: 14 residues. V lost 6 bases to trimming and J lost 4 bases; unmatched junction nucleotides: 5. Germline V gene lookup returns CDR1 SGHAT and CDR2 FQNNGV. Assay used: immunoSEQ multiplex PCR; TCRdb lists only in-frame clones, some missing. The table has roughly 400,000 clones, roughly 87% seen once. The receptor comes from a man aged 18 to 35 who had recovered from COVID-19. The V call is TRBV11-2, the J call TRBJ1-2; 10 bases line up with TRBD1. Sequencing used PBMCs or T cells enriched from blood (not recorded which). This CDR3 reads CASSPGTGVYGYTF. CDR3 coding DNA: TGTGCCAGCAGTCCCGGGACAGGGGTCTATGGCTACACCTTC.